One sample yielded the 17 T cell receptor beta chains listed below, sequenced in a study of blood T cell repertoires in COVID-19. Generated by immunoSEQ multiplex PCR, the TCRdb table keeps only in-frame clones and is missing some. The sample lists about 200,000 clones, 80% to 90% occurring once. The sequencing input was PBMCs or T cells enriched from blood (not recorded which). These receptors were taken from a young woman who had recovered from COVID-19.

This clone has a handful of counts. The genes are TRBV10-2 and TRBJ2-7, with D perhaps TRBD2 (5 bases). Trimming cost V 4 bases and J 5 bases, with 12 bases left between them. CDR1 and CDR2 (germline): WSHSY, SAAADI. This CDR3 comprises 13 residues. The CDR3 loop reads CASSVGRVDEQYF. CDR3 in DNA: TGCGCCAGCAGTGTCGGGCGGGTTGACGAGCAGTACTTC.

This rearrangement joins TRBV18 to TRBJ2-1; D gene unclear. V was pared by 4 bases and J by 3 bases, with 4 bases between. CDR3 length: 12 amino acids. Germline CDR1 and CDR2: KGHSH and LQKENI. The CDR3 reads CASSHSYNEQFF. CDR3 bases: TGTGCCAGCTCACACAGCTACAATGAGCAGTTCTTC.

V gene TRBV6-5 combines with J gene TRBJ1-5; TRBD1 aligns across 9 bases. V dropped 5 bases and J dropped 7; count of bases not matched to a gene: 6. The germline V gene encodes CDR1 MNHEY and CDR2 SVGAGI. The length of the CDR3 is 14 residues. The CDR3 loop reads CASSRTGVRQPQHF. CDR3 nucleotides: TGTGCCAGCAGTCGGACAGGGGTTCGGCAGCCCCAGCATTTT.

V and J are TRBV5-4 and TRBJ1-4, with TRBD1 identical over 12 bases. The CDR3 length is 17 residues. V shed 4 bases, J shed 3 bases, and the junction held 7 bases outside the gene matches. The germline CDR1 and CDR2 sequences are SGHNT and YYREEE (reference sequence). CDR3 sequence: CASSPGQGAGANEKLFF. The CDR3 DNA reads as TGTGCCAGCAGCCCGGGACAGGGGGCCGGGGCTAATGAAAAACTGTTTTTT.

The V call is TRBV10-3, the J call TRBJ1-6, with D possibly being TRBD1 (6 bases). Per germline, CDR1 ENHRY and CDR2 SYGVKD. The V end lost 0 bases, the J end lost 5 bases, and 8 bases lay between the germline ends. The CDR3 is 15 amino acids. Here the CDR3 DNA reads TGTGCCATCAGTGAGTCGGGACAAAATAATTCACCCCTCCACTTT. Translating gives CAISESGQNNSPLHF.

The chain combines TRBV7-8 with TRBJ1-1; D possibly corresponds to TRBD1 (5 bases). V was shortened by 0 bases and J by 1 base, with 15 bases between the two germline ends. The length of the CDR3 is 17 residues. Germline CDR1 is SGHVS and CDR2 is FQNEAQ. In DNA form, the CDR3 reads TGTGCCAGCAGCTTAGCGATTGGACAAGGAACGAACACTGAAGCTTTCTTT. Its protein product is CASSLAIGQGTNTEAFF.

This rearrangement joins TRBV2 to TRBJ2-4; the match to TRBD1 covers 7 bases. The CDR3 has 14 amino acids. With 8 bases clipped from V and 1 base from J, the junction kept 5 bases outside the gene matches. The germline gives CDR1 SNHLY, CDR2 FYNNEI. The CDR3 nucleotides are TGTGCCAGCTCGGGACAGTTCGCCAAAAACATTCAGTACTTC. Its protein is CASSGQFAKNIQYF.

The chain links TRBV9 to TRBJ2-2, with D uncertain. The CDR3 sequence is 14 residues long. The germline CDR1 and CDR2 sequences are SGDLS and YYNGEE. Trimming shortened V by 2 bases and J by 5 bases, and 10 bases separated the two germline ends. The CDR3 DNA reads TGTGCCAGCAGCGTTCAAAGTCGGACCGGGGAGCTGTTTTTT. The encoded protein is CASSVQSRTGELFF.

The V call is TRBV18, the J call TRBJ2-6; the match to TRBD1 covers 7 bases. Trimming removed 3 bases from V and 0 bases from J; junction bases left unmatched: 2. CDR3 size: 16 residues. CDR1 KGHSH and CDR2 LQKENI come from the germline V gene. The CDR3 DNA follows: TGTGCCAGCTCACCGGGACAGATCTCTGGGGCCAACGTCCTGACTTTC. Translated: CASSPGQISGANVLTF.

This chain links TRBV28 with TRBJ1-4; a possible D gene is TRBD1 (5 bases). The CDR3 is 14 amino acids. Germline CDR1 is MDHEN and CDR2 is SYDVKM. V was trimmed by 7 bases and J by 8 bases, leaving 17 bases between them. CDR3 protein: CASNTRQIREKLFF. The DNA of the CDR3 is TGTGCCAGCAACACGAGACAGATCCGGGAAAAACTGTTTTTT.

About this clone itself: At one end, the junction sequence differs from germline, possibly due to a read error. The genes are TRBV4-1 and TRBJ1-4; D call uncertain. The CDR3 has 14 amino acids. Germline-derived CDR1 and CDR2 are MGHRA and YSYEKL. The CDR3 here is CATSGVATNEKLFF. DNA of the CDR3: TGCGCCACCAGCGGAGTTGCAACTAATGAAAAACTGTTTTTT.

The chain links TRBV24-1 to TRBJ2-2, with 7 bases matching TRBD1. Germline lookup yields CDR1 KGHDR and CDR2 SFDVKD. V lost 4 bases, J lost 3 bases, and 4 bases stayed unmatched. This CDR3 is built from 15 residues. The CDR3 nucleotides read TGTGCCACCAGTGAAGGGGGCAGGGACACCGGGGAGCTGTTTTTT. Amino acids: CATSEGGRDTGELFF.

The gene calls are TRBV5-6 and TRBJ2-1; TRBD2 aligns across 8 bases. V trimming: 4 bases; J trimming: 13 bases; junction bases outside the gene matches: 7. The length of the CDR3 is 12 residues. The germline V gene has CDR1 SGHDT and CDR2 YYEEEE. The CDR3 bases are TGTGCCAGCAGCCCGGGGGGGCCAAGTCAGTTCTTC. Amino acid sequence: CASSPGGPSQFF.

The chain carries TRBV13 and TRBJ2-5; D may be TRBD1 (5 bases). Trimming took 0 bases from V and 7 from J, leaving 15 bases between them. Germline CDR1 is PRHDT and CDR2 is FYEKMQ (reference sequence). The CDR3 is 15 amino acids. The CDR3 DNA reads TGTGCCAGCAGCTTAGGACAGGCAAGCACGATGACCCAGTACTTC. It yields the protein CASSLGQASTMTQYF.

The rearrangement joins TRBV29-1 to TRBJ1-2, with 9 bases lining up with TRBD1. Germline V gives CDR1 SQVTM, CDR2 ANQGSEA. The CDR3 has 14 amino acids. The junction had 3 bases not matched to a gene; V was cut back by 1 base and J by 3 bases. The CDR3 sequence is CSVEGQGVYYGYTF. As DNA, the CDR3 is TGCAGCGTTGAAGGACAGGGGGTATACTATGGCTACACCTTC.

This rearrangement joins TRBV5-5 to TRBJ2-7; 7 bases match TRBD1. Germline V gives CDR1 SGHKS, CDR2 YYEKEE (reference sequence). This CDR3 is built from 14 residues. Losses at the gene ends were 3 bases for V and 0 bases for J; bases not matched to a gene: 3. The CDR3, as DNA: TGTGCCAGCAGCTGGGACAGAAGCTCCTACGAGCAGTACTTC. Its translation: CASSWDRSSYEQYF.

This chain uses TRBV5-1 with TRBJ2-3, with D possibly matching TRBD2 (7 bases). CDR3 size: 19 residues. Germline loops: CDR1 SGHRS, CDR2 YFSETQ. The ends were cut back, 6 bases at V and 4 bases at J, with 30 bases in the middle. The CDR3 region is CASTNSPLFGGEGADTQYF. In DNA, the CDR3 is TGCGCCAGCACGAACTCCCCCCTCTTTGGCGGGGAGGGGGCAGATACGCAGTATTTT.